This T cell receptor beta chain was captured in a study of OX40 agonist ivuxolimab in advanced cancers. Looking at the study overall: Subjects had a mean age of roughly 60 years, with a range of 23 to 79; roughly 83% were male.

Whole-study results and caveats: Expanded peripheral T cells had an undetermined antigen specificity. Low normalized T-cell clonal expansion was additionally recorded for some nonresponders. Average numbers of expanded clones were greater in CD8+ T cells than in CD4+.

CDR3 length equals 14 residues. Germline lookup yields CDR1 LNHDA and CDR2 SQIVND (reference sequence). The V gene lost 3 bases and the J gene lost 2 bases, with 10 bases spanning the gap. On this clone: The antigen remains unidentified.

Clones were read by immunoSEQ multiplex PCR, and TCRdb kept only the in-frame ones, dropping some. The table includes about 93,000 clones, about 90% detected once. The rearrangement uses TRBV19 and TRBJ2-5; D is unresolved. This receptor was identified in an adult with an advanced solid tumor such as melanoma, head and neck, liver or kidney cancer. The specimen was CD4+ or CD8+ T cells sorted from blood, collected in a trial of the OX40 agonist ivuxolimab. The CDR3 region is CASSMGRRQETQYF. DNA of the CDR3: TGTGCCAGTAGTATGGGAAGGCGACAAGAGACCCAGTACTTC.